This TCR beta chain is from a study of control samples from healthy donors and cancer patients. This clone was detected once. The data were produced by immunoSEQ multiplex PCR, yet TCRdb's version contains in-frame clones alone and is incomplete. Here the sample spans 15,000 to 20,000 clones, 86% being singletons. V was cut by 10 bases and J by 2 bases, with 10 bases left in between. Germline CDR1 reads SGDLS; CDR2 reads YYNGEE. The CDR3 extends over 11 amino acids. V and J are TRBV9 and TRBJ2-7; tentatively, D is TRBD2 (5 bases). This receptor was taken from a woman aged 70-85 years with colorectal cancer. The sample was PBMCs. The CDR3 here is CASPEAYEQYF. The DNA of the CDR3 is TGTGCCTCACCGGAGGCCTACGAGCAGTACTTC.